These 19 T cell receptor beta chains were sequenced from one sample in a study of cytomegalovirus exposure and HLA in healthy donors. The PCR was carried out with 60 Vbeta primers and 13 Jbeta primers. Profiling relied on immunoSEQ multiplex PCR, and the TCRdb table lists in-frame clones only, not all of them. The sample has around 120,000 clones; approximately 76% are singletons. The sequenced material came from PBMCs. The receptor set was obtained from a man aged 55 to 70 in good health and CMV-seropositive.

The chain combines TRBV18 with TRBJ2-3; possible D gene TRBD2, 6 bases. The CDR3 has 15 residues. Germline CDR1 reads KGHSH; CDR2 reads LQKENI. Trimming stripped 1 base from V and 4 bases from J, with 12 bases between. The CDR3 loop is CASSPLGGHPDTQYF. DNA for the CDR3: TGTGCCAGCTCACCACTGGGAGGTCATCCAGATACGCAGTATTTT.

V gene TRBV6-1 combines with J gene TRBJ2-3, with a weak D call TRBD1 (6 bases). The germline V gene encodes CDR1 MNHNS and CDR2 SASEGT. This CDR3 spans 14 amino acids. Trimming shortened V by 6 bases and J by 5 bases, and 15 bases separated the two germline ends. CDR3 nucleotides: TGTGCCAGCAGGGACAGTCTGCGAGGAGATACGCAGTATTTT. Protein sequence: CASRDSLRGDTQYF.

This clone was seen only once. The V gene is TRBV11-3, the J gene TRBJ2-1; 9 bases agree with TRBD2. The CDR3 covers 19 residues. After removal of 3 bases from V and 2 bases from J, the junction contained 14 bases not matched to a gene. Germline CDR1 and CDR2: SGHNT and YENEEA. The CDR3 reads CASSFFLSGRGRPYNEQFF. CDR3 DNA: TGTGCCAGCAGCTTCTTCCTTAGCGGGAGAGGCCGGCCCTACAATGAGCAGTTCTTC.

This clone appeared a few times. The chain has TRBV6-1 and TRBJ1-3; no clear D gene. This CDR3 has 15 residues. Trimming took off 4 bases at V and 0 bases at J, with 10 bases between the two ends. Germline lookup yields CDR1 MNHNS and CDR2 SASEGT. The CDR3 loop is CASSVNSRSGNTIYF. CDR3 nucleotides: TGTGCCAGCAGTGTGAACAGCCGCTCTGGAAACACCATATATTTT.

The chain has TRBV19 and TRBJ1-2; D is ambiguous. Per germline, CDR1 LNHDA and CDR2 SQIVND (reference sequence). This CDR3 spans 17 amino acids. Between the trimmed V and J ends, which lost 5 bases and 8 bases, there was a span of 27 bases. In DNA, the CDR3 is TGTGCCAGTAGTGACCCCAAAGCCGGGGTTCGTCGTAGAGGCTACACCTTC. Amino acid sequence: CASSDPKAGVRRRGYTF.

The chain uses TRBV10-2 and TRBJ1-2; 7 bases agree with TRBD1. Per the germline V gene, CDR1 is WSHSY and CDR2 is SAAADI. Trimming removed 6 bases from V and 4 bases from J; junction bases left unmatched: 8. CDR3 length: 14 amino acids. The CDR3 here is CASRLAGGPYGYTF. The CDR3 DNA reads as TGCGCCAGCAGACTTGCAGGGGGTCCCTATGGCTACACCTTC.

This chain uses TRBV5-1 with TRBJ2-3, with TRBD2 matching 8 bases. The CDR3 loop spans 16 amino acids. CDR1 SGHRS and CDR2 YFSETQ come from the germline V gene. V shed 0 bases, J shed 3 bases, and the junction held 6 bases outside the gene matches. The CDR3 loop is CASSLDGLASTDTQYF. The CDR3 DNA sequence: TGCGCCAGCAGCTTGGATGGACTAGCAAGTACAGATACGCAGTATTTT.

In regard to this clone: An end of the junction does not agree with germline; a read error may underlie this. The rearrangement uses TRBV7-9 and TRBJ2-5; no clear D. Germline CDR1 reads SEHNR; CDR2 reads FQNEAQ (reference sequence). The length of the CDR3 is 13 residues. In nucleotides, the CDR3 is TGTGCCAACAGCTTATATGTGGGCGAGACCCAGTACTTC. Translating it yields CANSLYVGETQYF.

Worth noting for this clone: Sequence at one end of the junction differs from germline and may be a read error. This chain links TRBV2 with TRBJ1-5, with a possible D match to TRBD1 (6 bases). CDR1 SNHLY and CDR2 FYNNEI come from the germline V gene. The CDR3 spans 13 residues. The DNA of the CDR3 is TGTGCCAGCACCGTGACAGGCAAACAGCCCCAGCATTTT. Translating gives CASTVTGKQPQHF.

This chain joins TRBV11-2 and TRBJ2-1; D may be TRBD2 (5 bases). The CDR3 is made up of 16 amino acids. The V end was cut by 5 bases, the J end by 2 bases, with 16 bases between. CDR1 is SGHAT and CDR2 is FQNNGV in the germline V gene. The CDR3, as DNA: TGTGCCAGCAGCAGCCTTCGGGGTAAGCCCTACAATGAGCAGTTCTTC. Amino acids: CASSSLRGKPYNEQFF. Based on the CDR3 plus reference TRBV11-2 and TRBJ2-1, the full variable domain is EAGVAQSPRYKIIEKRQSVAFWCNPISGHATLYWYQQILGQGPKLLIQFQNNGVVDDSQLPKDRFSAERLKGVDSTLKIQPAKLEDSAVYLCASSSLRGKPYNEQFFGPGTRLTVL.

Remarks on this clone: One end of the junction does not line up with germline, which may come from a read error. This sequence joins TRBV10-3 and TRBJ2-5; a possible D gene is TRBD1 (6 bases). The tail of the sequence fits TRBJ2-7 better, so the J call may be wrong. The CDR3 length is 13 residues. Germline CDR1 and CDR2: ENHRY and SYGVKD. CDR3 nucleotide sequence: TGTGCCACCAGTGAAACAGGGAGCTACGAGCAGTACTTC. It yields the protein CATSETGSYEQYF.

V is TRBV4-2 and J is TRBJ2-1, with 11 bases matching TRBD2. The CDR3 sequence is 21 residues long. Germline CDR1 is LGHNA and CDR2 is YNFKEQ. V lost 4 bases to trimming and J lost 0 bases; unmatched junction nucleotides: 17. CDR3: CASSPQPLAGGVIGSYNEQFF. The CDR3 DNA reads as TGTGCCAGCAGCCCCCAGCCCCTAGCGGGAGGCGTTATAGGCTCCTACAATGAGCAGTTCTTC.

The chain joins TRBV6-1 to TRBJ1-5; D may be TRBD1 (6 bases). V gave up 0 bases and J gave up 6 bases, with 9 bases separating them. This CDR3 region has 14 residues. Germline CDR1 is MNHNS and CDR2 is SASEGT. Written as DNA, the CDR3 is TGTGCCAGCAGTGAAGCAGGGGGGGGTCAGCCCCAGCATTTT. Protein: CASSEAGGGQPQHF.

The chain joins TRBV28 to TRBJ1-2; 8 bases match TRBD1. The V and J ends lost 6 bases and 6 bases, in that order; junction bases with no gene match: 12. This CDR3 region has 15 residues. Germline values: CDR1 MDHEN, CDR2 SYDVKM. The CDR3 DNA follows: TGTGCCAGCAGCCCCGGTGGGGACAGGAGCGATGGCTACACCTTC. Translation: CASSPGGDRSDGYTF.

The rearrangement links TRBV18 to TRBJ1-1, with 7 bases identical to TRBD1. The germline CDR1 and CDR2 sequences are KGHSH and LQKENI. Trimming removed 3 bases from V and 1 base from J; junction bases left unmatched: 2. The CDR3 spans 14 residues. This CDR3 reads CASSPGTANTEAFF. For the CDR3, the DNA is TGTGCCAGCTCACCCGGGACAGCGAACACTGAAGCTTTCTTT.

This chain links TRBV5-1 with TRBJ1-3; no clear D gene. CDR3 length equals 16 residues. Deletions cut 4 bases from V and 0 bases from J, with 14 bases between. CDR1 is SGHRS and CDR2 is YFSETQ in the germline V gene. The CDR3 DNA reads TGCGCCAGCAGCAGAGATTGGTTCCCCTCTGGAAACACCATATATTTT. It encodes CASSRDWFPSGNTIYF.

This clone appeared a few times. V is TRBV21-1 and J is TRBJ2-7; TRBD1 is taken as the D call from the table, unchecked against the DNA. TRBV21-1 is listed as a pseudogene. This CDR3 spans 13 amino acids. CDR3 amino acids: CASDSGARREQYF. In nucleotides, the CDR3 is TGTGCCAGTGATAGTGGGGCCAGGCGCGAGCAGTACTTC.

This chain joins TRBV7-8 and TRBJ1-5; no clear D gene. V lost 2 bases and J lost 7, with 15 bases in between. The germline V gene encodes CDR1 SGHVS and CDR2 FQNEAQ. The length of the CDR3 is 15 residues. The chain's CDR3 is CASSLSLEVRQPQHF. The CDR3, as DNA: TGTGCCAGCAGCTTATCCCTGGAGGTCAGACAGCCCCAGCATTTT.

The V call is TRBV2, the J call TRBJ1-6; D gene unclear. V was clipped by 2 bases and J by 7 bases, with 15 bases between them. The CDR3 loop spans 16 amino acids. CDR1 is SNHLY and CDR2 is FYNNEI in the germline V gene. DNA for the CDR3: TGTGCCAGCAGTGAATCGTACAGACGAACGAATTCACCCCTCCACTTT. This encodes CASSESYRRTNSPLHF.